This TCR beta chain was obtained from a study of T cells expressing NK-cell markers. Turning to the study itself: From sorted CD3+CD56+NKG2C+, CD3+CD56+NKG2C- and CD3+CD56-NKG2C+ T cells came the TCR beta repertoires.

The CDR3 spans 16 residues. The V gene's germline CDR1 is SGHNT and CDR2 YENEEA. TCRdb re-called the 5' RACE reads and catalogs CDR3 proteins one per entry, DNA excluded. The table for this sample gives roughly 450,000 distinct CDR3 sequences. Sequenced: blood T cells: a sorted CD56 or NKG2C T cell subset, CD4+ or CD8+ T cells, or bulk PBMC T cells (not recorded which). This receptor was taken from a woman between 45 and 65 years old in good health. This chain uses TRBV11-3 with TRBJ2-1; TCRdb's assignment of TRBD1 cannot be checked, as there is no DNA. This CDR3 is CASSWTRRVLDNEQFF.